The clone carrying this TCR beta chain was recorded a few times. This entry is derived from a study of CD8+ T cells in alopecia areata. RNA was extracted and reverse transcribed into cDNA as the sequencing template. Using immunoSEQ multiplex PCR, the repertoire was profiled, and TCRdb retains in-frame clones only, with some absent. The profile shows over 150,000 clones, about 53% of them singletons. Described treatment: oral pan-JAK inhibitor, 5-10 mg twice daily. As part of sample collection, lesional scalp punch biopsies and peripheral blood were taken from alopecia areata patients. This clonotype was sampled from a human donor with alopecia areata. Sequencing used CD8+ T cells sorted from blood, obtained at week 24, from a patient treated with tofacitinib.

CDR3 amino acids: CSAVDRETEAFF. In DNA, the CDR3 is TGCAGCGCTGTCGACAGGGAGACTGAAGCTTTCTTT. This chain connects TRBV29-1 to TRBJ1-1, with 7 positions matching TRBD1. The CDR3 loop spans 12 amino acids. After removal of 7 bases from V and 5 bases from J, the junction contained 7 bases not matched to a gene. CDR1 and CDR2 from the germline V gene are SQVTM and ANQGSEA. Using reference TRBV29-1 and TRBJ1-1 for the parts outside the CDR3, the full variable domain is SAVISQKPSRDICQRGTSLTIQCQVDSQVTMMFWYRQQPGQSLTLIATANQGSEATYESGFVIDKFPISRPNLTFSTLTVSNMSPEDSSIYLCSAVDRETEAFFGQGTRLTVV.